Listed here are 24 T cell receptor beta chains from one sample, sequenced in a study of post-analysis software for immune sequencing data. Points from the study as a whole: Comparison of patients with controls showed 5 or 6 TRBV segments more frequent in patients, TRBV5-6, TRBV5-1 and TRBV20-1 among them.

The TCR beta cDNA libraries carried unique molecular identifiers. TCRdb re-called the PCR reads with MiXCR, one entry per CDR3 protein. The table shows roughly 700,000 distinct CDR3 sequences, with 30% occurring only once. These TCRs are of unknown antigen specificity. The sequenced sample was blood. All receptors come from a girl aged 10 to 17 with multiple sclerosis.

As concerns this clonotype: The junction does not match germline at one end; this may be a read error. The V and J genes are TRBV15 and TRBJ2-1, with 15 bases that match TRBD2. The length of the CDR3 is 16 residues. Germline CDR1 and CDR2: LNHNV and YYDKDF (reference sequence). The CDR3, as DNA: TGTGCCACCAGCAGAAGGGGGACTAGCGGGAGGAATGGGCAGTTCTTC. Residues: CATSRRGTSGRNGQFF.

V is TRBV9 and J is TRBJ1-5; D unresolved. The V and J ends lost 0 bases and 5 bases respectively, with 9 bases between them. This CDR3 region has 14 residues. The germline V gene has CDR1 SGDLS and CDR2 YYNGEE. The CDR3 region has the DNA TGTGCCAGCAGCGTAGGAGTGGTGGATCAGCCCCAGCATTTT. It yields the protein CASSVGVVDQPQHF.

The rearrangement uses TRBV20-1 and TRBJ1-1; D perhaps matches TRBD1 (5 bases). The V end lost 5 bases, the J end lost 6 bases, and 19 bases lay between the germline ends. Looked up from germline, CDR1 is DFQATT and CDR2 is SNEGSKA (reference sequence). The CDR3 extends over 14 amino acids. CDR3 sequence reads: CSASRLGREAEAFF. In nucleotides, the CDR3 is TGCAGTGCTTCAAGGCTGGGACGAGAAGCTGAAGCTTTCTTT.

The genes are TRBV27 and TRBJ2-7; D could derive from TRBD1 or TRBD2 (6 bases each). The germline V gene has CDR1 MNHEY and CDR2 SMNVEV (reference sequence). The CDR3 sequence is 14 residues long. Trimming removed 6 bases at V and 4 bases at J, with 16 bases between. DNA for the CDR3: TGTGCCAGCAGGGGAATAGGGGGACTTTACGAGCAGTACTTC. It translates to CASRGIGGLYEQYF.

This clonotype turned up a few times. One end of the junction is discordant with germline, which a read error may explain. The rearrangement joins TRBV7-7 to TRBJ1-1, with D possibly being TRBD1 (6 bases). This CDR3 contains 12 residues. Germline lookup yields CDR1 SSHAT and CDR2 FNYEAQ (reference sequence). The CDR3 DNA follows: TGTGCTAGCAGCAGGGACACCCCAGAAGCTTTCTTT. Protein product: CASSRDTPEAFF.

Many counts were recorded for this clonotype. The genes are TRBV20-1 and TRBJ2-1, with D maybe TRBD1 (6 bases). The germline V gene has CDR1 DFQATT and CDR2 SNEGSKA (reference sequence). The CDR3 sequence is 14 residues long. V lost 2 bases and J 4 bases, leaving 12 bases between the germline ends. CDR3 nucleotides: TGCAGTGCTAGAAGCCGGGACACTTACAATGAGCAGTTCTTC. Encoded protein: CSARSRDTYNEQFF.

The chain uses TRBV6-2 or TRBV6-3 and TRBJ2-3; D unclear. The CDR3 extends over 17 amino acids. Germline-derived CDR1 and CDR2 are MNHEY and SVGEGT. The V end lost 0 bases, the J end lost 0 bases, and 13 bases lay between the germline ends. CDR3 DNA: TGTGCCAGCAGTTACTCGGCCGTTCTCGGGAGCACAGATACGCAGTATTTT. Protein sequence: CASSYSAVLGSTDTQYF.

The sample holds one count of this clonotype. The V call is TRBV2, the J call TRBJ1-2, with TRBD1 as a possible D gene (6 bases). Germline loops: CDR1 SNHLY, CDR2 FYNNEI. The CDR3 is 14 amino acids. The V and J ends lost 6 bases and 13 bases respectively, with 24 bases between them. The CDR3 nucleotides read TGTGCCAGCAGCCCTCCCTTGTGGCGAGGGGGTATCACCTTC. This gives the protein CASSPPLWRGGITF.

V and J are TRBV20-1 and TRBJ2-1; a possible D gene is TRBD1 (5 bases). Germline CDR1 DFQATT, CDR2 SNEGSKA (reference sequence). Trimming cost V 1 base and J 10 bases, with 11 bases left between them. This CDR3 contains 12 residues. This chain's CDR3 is CSARGGRIEQFF. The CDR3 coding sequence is TGCAGTGCTAGAGGGGGCCGTATCGAGCAGTTCTTC.

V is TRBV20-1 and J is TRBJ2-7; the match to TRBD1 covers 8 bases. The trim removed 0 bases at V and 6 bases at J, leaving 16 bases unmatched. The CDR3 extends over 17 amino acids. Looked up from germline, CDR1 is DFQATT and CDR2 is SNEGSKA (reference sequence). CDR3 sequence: CSARDRFRGLGAGEQYF. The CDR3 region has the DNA TGCAGTGCTAGAGATCGGTTCAGGGGGCTCGGGGCAGGCGAGCAGTACTTC.

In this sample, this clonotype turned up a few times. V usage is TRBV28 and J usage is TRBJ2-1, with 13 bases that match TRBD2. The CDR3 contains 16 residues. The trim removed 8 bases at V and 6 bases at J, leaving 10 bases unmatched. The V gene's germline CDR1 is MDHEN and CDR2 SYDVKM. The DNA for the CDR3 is TGTGCCAGCGGACCAGTGACTAGCGGGAGGTTCAATGAGCAGTTCTTC. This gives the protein CASGPVTSGRFNEQFF.

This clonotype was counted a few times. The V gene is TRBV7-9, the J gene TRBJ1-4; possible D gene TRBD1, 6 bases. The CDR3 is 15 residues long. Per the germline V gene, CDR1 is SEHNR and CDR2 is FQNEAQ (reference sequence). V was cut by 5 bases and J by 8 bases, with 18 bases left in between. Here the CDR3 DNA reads TGTGCCAGCAGCCACAGGGACACTCCTGCAGAAAAACTGTTTTTT. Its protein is CASSHRDTPAEKLFF.

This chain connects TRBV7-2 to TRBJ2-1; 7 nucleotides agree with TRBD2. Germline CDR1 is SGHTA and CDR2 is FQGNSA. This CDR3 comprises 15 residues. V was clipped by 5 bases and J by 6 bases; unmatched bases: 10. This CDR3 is CASSRSSGTTNEQFF. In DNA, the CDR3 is TGTGCCAGCAGCCGATCTAGCGGAACGACCAATGAGCAGTTCTTC.

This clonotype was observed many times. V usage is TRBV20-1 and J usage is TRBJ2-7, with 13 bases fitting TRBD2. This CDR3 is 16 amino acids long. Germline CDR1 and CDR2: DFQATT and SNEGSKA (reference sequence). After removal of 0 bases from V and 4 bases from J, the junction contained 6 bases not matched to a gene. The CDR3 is CSARDILAGGPYEQYF. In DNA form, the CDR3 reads TGCAGTGCTAGAGACATACTAGCGGGAGGGCCTTACGAGCAGTACTTC.

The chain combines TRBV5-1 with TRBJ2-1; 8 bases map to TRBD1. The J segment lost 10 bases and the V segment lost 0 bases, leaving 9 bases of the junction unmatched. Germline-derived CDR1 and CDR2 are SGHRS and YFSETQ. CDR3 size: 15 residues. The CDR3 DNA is TGCGCCAGCAGCTTGGCCGACGACAGGGGTAGCGAGCAGTTCTTC. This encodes CASSLADDRGSEQFF. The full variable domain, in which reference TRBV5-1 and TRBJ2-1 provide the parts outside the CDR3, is KAGVTQTPRYLIKTRGQQVTLSCSPISGHRSVSWYQQTPGQGLQFLFEYFSETQRNKGNFPGRFSGRQFSNSRSEMNVSTLELGDSALYLCASSLADDRGSEQFFGPGTRLTVL.

The CDR3 protein is CASMVRGSNTEAFF. CDR3 sequence (DNA): TGTGCCAGCATGGTAAGGGGGTCGAACACTGAAGCTTTCTTT. The chain is built from TRBV6-5 and TRBJ1-1, with a possible D match to TRBD1 (6 bases). The CDR3 has 14 amino acids. Germline-derived CDR1 and CDR2 are MNHEY and SVGAGI. V was clipped by 7 bases and J by 1 base, with 13 bases between them.

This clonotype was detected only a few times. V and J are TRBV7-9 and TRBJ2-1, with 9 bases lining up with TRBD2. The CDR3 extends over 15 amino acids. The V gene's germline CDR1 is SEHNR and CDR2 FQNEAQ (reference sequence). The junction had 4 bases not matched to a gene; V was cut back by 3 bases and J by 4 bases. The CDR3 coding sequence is TGTGCCAGCAGCTTTAGCGGGGGAAAATACAATGAGCAGTTCTTC. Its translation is CASSFSGGKYNEQFF.

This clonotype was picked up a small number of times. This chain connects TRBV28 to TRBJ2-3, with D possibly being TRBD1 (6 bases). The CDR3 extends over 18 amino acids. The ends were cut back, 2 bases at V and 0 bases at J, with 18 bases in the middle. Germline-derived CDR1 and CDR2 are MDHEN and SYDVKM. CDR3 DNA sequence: TGTGCCAGCAGTTTAGTTACAGGGTCCCTTTCCAGCACAGATACGCAGTATTTT. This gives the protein CASSLVTGSLSSTDTQYF.

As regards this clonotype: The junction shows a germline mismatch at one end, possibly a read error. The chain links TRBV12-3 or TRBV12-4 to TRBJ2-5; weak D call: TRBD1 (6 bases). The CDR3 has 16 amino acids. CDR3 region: CASSTNIQGLQEAQYF. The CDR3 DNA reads TGTGCCAGCAGCACAAACATACAGGGATTGCAAGAGGCCCAGTACTTC.

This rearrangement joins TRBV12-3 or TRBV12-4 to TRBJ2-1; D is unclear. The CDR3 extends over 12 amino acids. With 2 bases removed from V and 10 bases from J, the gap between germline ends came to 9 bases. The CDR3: CASSLRAGEQFF. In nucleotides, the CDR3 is TGTGCCAGCAGTTTACGGGCTGGGGAGCAGTTCTTC.

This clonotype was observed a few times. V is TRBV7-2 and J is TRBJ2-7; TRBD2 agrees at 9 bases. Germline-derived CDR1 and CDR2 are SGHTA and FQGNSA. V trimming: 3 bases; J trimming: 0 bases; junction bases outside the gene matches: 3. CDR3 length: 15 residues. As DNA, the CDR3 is TGTGCCAGCAGCTTCTATAGCGGGAGCTCCTACGAGCAGTACTTC. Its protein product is CASSFYSGSSYEQYF.

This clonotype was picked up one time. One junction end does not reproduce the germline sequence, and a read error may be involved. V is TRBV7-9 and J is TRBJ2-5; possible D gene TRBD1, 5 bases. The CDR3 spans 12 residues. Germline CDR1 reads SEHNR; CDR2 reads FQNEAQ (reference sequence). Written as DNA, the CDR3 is TGTGGCAGCAGCTCGCCCCAGGGTTCCCAGTACTTC. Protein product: CGSSSPQGSQYF. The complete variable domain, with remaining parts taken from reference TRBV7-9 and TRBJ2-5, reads DTGVSQNPRHKITKRGQNVTFRCDPISEHNRLYWYRQTLGQGPEFLTYFQNEAQLEKSRLLSDRFSAERPKGSFSTLEIQRTEQGDSAMYLCGSSSPQGSQYFGPGTRLLVL.

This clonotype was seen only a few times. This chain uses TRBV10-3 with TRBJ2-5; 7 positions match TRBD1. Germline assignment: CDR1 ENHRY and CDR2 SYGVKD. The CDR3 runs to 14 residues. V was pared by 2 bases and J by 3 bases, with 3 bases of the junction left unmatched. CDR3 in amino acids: CAISETGVEETQYF. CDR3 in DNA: TGTGCCATCAGTGAGACAGGGGTAGAAGAGACCCAGTACTTC.

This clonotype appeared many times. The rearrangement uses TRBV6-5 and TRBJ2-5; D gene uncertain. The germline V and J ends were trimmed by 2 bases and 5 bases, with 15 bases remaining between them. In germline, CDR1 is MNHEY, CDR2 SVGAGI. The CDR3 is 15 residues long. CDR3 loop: CASSYPSTGWETQYF. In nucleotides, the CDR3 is TGTGCCAGCAGTTACCCCAGTACCGGATGGGAGACCCAGTACTTC.